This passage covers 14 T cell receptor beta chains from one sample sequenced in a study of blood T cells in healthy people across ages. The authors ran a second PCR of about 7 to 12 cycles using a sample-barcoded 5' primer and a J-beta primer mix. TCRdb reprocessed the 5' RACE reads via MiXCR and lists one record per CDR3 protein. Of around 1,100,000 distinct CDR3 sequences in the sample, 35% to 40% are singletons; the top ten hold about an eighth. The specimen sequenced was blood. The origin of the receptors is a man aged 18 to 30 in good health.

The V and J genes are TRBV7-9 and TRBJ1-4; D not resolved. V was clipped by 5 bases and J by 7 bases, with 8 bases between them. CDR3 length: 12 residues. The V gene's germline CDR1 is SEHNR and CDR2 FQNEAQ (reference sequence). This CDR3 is CASSPQGEKLFF. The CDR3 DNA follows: TGTGCCAGCAGCCCCCAAGGTGAAAAACTGTTTTTT.

Here the CDR3 DNA reads TGCGCCAGCAGCCAAGAGCCGCAGGGGGGGAACACTGAAGCTTTCTTT. Translated, it gives CASSQEPQGGNTEAFF. This chain joins TRBV4-1 and TRBJ1-1, with 7 bases identical to TRBD1. The germline CDR1 and CDR2 sequences are MGHRA and YSYEKL. With V trimmed by 0 bases and J by 1 base, 5 bases remained unmatched. CDR3 length: 16 amino acids.

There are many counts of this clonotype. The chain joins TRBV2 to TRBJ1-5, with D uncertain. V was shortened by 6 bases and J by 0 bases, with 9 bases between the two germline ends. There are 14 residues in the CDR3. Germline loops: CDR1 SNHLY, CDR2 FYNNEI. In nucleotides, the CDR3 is TGTGCCAGCAGCGAGGCTTATAGCAATCAGCCCCAGCATTTT. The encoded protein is CASSEAYSNQPQHF. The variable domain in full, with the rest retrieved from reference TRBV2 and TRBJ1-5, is EPEVTQTPSHQVTQMGQEVILRCVPISNHLYFYWYRQILGQKVEFLVSFYNNEISEKSEIFDDQFSVERPDGSNFTLKIRSTKLEDSAMYFCASSEAYSNQPQHFGDGTRLSIL.

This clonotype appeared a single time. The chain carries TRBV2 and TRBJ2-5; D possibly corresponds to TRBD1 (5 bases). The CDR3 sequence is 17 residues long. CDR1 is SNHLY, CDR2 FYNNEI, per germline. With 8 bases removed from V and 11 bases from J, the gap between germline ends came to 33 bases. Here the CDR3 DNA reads TGTGCCAGCGCGCTCCCCTTCGACAGCCAATCCTACAATGAGCAGTACTTC. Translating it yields CASALPFDSQSYNEQYF.

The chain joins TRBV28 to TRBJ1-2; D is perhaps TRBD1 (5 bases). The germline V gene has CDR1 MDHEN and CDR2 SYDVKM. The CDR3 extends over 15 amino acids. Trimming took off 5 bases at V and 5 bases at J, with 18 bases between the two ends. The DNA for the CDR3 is TGTGCCAGCAGTATCGGGACTTCGGCGAGGTATGGCTACACCTTC. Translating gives CASSIGTSARYGYTF.

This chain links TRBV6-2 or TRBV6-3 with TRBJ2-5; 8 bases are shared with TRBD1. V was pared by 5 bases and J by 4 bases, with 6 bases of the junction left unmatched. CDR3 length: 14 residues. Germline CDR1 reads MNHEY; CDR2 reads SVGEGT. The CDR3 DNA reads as TGTGCCAGCAGTGACGACAGGGGTGGAGAGACCCAGTACTTC. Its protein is CASSDDRGGETQYF.

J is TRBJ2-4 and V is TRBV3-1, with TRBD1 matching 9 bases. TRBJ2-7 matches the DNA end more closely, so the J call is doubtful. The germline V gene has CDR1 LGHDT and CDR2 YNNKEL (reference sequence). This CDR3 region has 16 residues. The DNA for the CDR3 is TGTGCCAGCAGCCAAGACTCCGGGACAGGGTCCCACGAGCAGTACTTC. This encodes CASSQDSGTGSHEQYF.

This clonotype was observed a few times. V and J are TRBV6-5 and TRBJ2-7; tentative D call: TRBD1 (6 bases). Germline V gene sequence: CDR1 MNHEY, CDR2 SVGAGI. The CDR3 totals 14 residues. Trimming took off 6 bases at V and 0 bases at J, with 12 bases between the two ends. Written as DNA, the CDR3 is TGTGCCAGCAGCCAACACAGGGACTCCTACGAGCAGTACTTC. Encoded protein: CASSQHRDSYEQYF.

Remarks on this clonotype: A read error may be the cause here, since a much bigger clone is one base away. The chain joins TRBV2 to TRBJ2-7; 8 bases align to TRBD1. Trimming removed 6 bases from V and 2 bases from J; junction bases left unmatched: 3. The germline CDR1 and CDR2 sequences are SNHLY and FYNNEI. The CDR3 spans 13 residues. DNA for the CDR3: TGTGCCAGCAGGGCGACAGGGGCCTACGAGCAGTACTTC. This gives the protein CASRATGAYEQYF.

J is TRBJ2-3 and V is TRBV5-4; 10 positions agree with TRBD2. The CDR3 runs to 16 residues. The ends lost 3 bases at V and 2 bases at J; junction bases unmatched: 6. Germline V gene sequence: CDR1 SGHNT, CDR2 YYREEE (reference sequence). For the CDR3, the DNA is TGTGCCAGCAGCTCGAAACTAGCGGGGACCACAGATACGCAGTATTTT. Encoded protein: CASSSKLAGTTDTQYF.

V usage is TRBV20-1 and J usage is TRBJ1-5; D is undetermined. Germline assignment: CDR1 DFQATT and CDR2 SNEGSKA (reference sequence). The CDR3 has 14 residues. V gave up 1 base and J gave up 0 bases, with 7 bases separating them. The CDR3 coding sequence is TGCAGTGCTAGAGGCAGGTATAGCAATCAGCCCCAGCATTTT. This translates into CSARGRYSNQPQHF.

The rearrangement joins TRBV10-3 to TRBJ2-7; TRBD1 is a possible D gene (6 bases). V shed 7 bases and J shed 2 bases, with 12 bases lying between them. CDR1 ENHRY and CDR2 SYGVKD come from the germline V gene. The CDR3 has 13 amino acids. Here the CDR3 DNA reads TGTGCCATCATGGATGACAGGACCTACGAGCAGTACTTC. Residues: CAIMDDRTYEQYF.

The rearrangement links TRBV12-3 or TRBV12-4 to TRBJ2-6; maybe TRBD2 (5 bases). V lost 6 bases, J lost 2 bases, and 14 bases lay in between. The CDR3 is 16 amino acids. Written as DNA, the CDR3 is TGTGCCAGCAGCTTACTAGGACTGACTGGGGCCAACGTCCTGACTTTC. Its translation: CASSLLGLTGANVLTF.

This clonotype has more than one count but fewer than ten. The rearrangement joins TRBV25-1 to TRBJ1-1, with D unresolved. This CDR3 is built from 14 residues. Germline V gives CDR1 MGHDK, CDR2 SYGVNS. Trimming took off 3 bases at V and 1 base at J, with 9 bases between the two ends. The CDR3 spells CASSDPSTNTEAFF. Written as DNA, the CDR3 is TGTGCCAGCAGTGACCCCAGCACGAACACTGAAGCTTTCTTT.